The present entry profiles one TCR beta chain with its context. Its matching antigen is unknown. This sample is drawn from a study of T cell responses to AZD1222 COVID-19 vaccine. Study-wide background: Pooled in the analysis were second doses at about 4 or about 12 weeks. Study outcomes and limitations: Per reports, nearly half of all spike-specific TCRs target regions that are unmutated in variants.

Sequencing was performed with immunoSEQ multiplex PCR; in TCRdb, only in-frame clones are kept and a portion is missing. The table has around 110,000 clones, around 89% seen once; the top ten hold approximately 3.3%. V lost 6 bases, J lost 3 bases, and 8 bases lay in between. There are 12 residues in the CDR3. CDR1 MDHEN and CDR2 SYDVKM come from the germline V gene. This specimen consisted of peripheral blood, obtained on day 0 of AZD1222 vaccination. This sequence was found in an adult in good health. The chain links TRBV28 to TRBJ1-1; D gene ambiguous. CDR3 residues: CASRVGDTEAFF. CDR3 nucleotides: TGTGCCAGCAGGGTTGGGGACACTGAAGCTTTCTTT.